This T cell receptor delta chain was identified in a study of DNA immune sequencing with unique molecular identifiers (dated by TCRdb to 2020 to 2022). Background on the whole study: Using immunomagnetic cell separation, gammadelta T cells were enriched from buffy coats, and the genomic DNA of these cells was sequenced. The method was checked using synthetic reference molecules and blood samples from healthy people. Donors were healthy individuals, with under eleven donors profiled from sorted peripheral blood gammadelta T cells. An ultrasensitive DNA-based TRD repertoire sequencing method using PCR-introduced unique molecular identifiers was developed and validated in the study. To compare enriched and non-enriched samples, roughly 0.1 ug of enriched gammadelta T-cell DNA and roughly 950 ng of non-enriched PBMC DNA were sequenced. Fluorescence-activated cell sorting was used to enrich gammadelta T cells from the PBMC of 10 healthy individuals.

This clone is medium-sized (0.01 to 0.1%). Its antigen remains undetermined. Base qualities are not recorded, but no much larger clone differs from it by a single base. Beyond this particular receptor, the publication reports: Among clonotypes in healthy donors, TRDV2 paired with TRDJ1 was identified as the most common TRD rearrangement. Healthy donors differed in TRD repertoire diversity, and several donors were highly oligoclonal, meaning the top 5 clonotypes made up more than half of productive molecules. Novel TRD sequences not targeted by the primers cannot be detected by the primer-based approach.

CDR1 and CDR2, per the germline V gene, are TSESDYY and QEAYKQQN. The CDR3, from cysteine to phenylalanine, totals 19 residues. The CDR3 DNA has 57 bases and is translated from base 1. The V end gives up 4 bases and the J end 2 bases, leaving 18 bases in the junction not matched to a gene. Preparation of the library involved multiplex PCR. Genomic DNA was amplified with a 32-plex assay using primers for all 8 TRDV and 4 TRDJ genes covering the CDR3. A 12-nucleotide UMI was attached over around 3 barcoding PCR cycles, and a second PCR was then run with Illumina adapter primers. AMPure XP beads were used for library purification, and library quality was checked on a Fragment Analyzer with the HS NGS Fragment kit. An Illumina MiniSeq mid-output kit with about 18% PhiX and 150 cycles of paired-end reads was used for sequencing. The study's processing was this. MIGEC version 1.2.9 was used to process reads, grouping reads by UMI and building error-corrected consensus sequences. Post-processing used modified VDJtools version 1.2.1 scripts and the tcR R package. TCRdb reran clone calling on the public reads with CATT; rows sharing one DNA sequence were then combined. The V and J calls shown here were made by TCRdb, not taken from the authors' results. This sample comprises under 2,500 delta-chain clones, around 6.2% of them detected only once. Around 50% of the sample is in the top ten clones.

In this chain, TRAV38-2/DV8 is recombined with TRDJ1, with 9 central nucleotides matching TRDD3. This TCR was sampled from a human donor in good health. Sequenced: gamma-delta T cells from buffy coat blood. The CDR3 amino acid sequence is: CAYRVLPKGDTGQTDKLIF. In nucleotides, the sequence is TGTGCTTATAGGGTTCTTCCTAAAGGGGATACGGGGCAAACCGATAAACTCATCTTT.